The 9 T cell receptor beta chains below come from one sample, sequenced in a study of shared clonotypes between healthy human individuals. Sequencing used immunoSEQ multiplex PCR; TCRdb keeps in-frame clones, though not all of them. The sample carries millions of clones, roughly 92% recorded once. Sequences were obtained from naive CD4+ T cells sorted from blood. Subset defined: CD45RA+ positively selected. These receptors came from a man between 18 and 35 years old in good health.

The rearrangement uses TRBV28 and TRBJ1-1; the match to TRBD1 covers 12 bases. V gave up 5 bases and J gave up 11 bases; unmatched junction bases: 21. Germline CDR1 and CDR2: MDHEN and SYDVKM. There are 18 residues in the CDR3. The CDR3 DNA reads as TGTGCCAGCAGTCTAATTCCTGGGACAGGGGGCGCGGGGAATTCGGCTTTCTTT. Translation: CASSLIPGTGGAGNSAFF.

This chain uses TRBV5-1 with TRBJ2-3; D gene uncertain. The germline V and J ends were trimmed by 0 bases and 5 bases, with 13 bases remaining between them. Germline V gene data show CDR1 as SGHRS and CDR2 as YFSETQ. The CDR3 extends over 15 amino acids. CDR3 nucleotide sequence: TGCGCCAGCAGCTTGGAGGCCAGAACTGGAGATACGCAGTATTTT. Protein sequence: CASSLEARTGDTQYF. The whole variable domain, filled in from reference TRBV5-1 and TRBJ2-3, reads KAGVTQTPRYLIKTRGQQVTLSCSPISGHRSVSWYQQTPGQGLQFLFEYFSETQRNKGNFPGRFSGRQFSNSRSEMNVSTLELGDSALYLCASSLEARTGDTQYFGPGTRLTVL.

The chain links TRBV30 to TRBJ1-5; D perhaps matches TRBD1 (6 bases). V dropped 1 base and J dropped 5 bases, with 9 bases sitting between them. Germline V lookup: CDR1 GTSNPN, CDR2 SVGIG (reference sequence). The CDR3 covers 13 residues. In DNA form, the CDR3 reads TGTGCCTGGAGTGAAAGGACAGATCAGCCCCAGCATTTT. It encodes CAWSERTDQPQHF.

The chain carries TRBV28 and TRBJ1-1, with a weak D call TRBD1 (5 bases). Trimming stripped 7 bases from V and 2 bases from J, with 11 bases between. This CDR3 is 13 amino acids long. Germline V lookup: CDR1 MDHEN, CDR2 SYDVKM. DNA for the CDR3: TGTGCCAGCACCAAGAGGGGCAACACTGAAGCTTTCTTT. This translates into CASTKRGNTEAFF.

This clone turned up a few times. Other nucleotide sequences from this sample produce the same CDR3. The gene calls are TRBV5-4 and TRBJ1-2; tentatively, D is TRBD1 (5 bases). Germline values: CDR1 SGHNT, CDR2 YYREEE (reference sequence). This CDR3 has 12 amino acids. Trimming stripped 4 bases from V and 11 bases from J, with 15 bases between. CDR3 amino acids: CASSLDRGGYTF. The CDR3 DNA reads TGTGCCAGCAGCCTAGACCGTGGGGGATACACCTTC. The full variable domain, completed using reference TRBV5-4 and TRBJ1-2, is ETGVTQSPTHLIKTRGQQVTLRCSSQSGHNTVSWYQQALGQGPQFIFQYYREEENGRGNFPPRFSGLQFPNYSSELNVNALELDDSALYLCASSLDRGGYTFGSGTRLTVV.

The chain couples TRBV5-1 to TRBJ2-7, with D perhaps matching TRBD2 (6 bases). CDR3 size: 14 residues. Germline CDR1 and CDR2: SGHRS and YFSETQ. Trimming removed 1 base from V and 5 bases from J, with 13 bases in between. CDR3 region: CASSLQGGGNEQYF. The CDR3 bases are TGCGCCAGCAGCTTGCAGGGCGGAGGGAACGAGCAGTACTTC. Together with reference TRBV5-1 and TRBJ2-7, the CDR3 gives the full variable domain: KAGVTQTPRYLIKTRGQQVTLSCSPISGHRSVSWYQQTPGQGLQFLFEYFSETQRNKGNFPGRFSGRQFSNSRSEMNVSTLELGDSALYLCASSLQGGGNEQYFGPGTRLTVT.

The rearrangement links TRBV4-2 to TRBJ2-2, with 11 bases lining up with TRBD2. Trimming took 0 bases from V and 6 from J; bases not matched to a gene: 9. CDR3 length: 18 residues. Looked up from germline, CDR1 is LGHNA and CDR2 is YNFKEQ. The CDR3, as DNA: TGTGCCAGCAGCCAAGAACTAGCGGGGGCTACTAGGGCCGGGGAGCTGTTTTTT. Translation: CASSQELAGATRAGELFF.

As regards this clone: Other nucleotide sequences from this sample produce the same CDR3. The CDR3: CASSPGTGGQETQYF. CDR3 nucleotide sequence: TGTGCCAGCAGCCCCGGGACAGGGGGGCAAGAGACCCAGTACTTC. The chain recombines TRBV7-9 with TRBJ2-5, with TRBD1 matching over 11 bases. The CDR3 has 15 residues. J lost 2 bases, V lost 5 bases, and 4 bases had no gene match. Germline V gene lookup returns CDR1 SEHNR and CDR2 FQNEAQ (reference sequence).

The CDR3 here is CASSRRTSGGRTDTQYF. The CDR3 DNA reads TGCGCCAGCAGCCGACGAACTAGCGGGGGCCGAACAGATACGCAGTATTTT. The J gene is TRBJ2-3, the V gene TRBV4-1, with 11 bases fitting TRBD2. In germline, CDR1 is MGHRA, CDR2 YSYEKL. The length of the CDR3 is 17 residues. V lost 4 bases to trimming and J lost 3 bases; unmatched junction nucleotides: 9.